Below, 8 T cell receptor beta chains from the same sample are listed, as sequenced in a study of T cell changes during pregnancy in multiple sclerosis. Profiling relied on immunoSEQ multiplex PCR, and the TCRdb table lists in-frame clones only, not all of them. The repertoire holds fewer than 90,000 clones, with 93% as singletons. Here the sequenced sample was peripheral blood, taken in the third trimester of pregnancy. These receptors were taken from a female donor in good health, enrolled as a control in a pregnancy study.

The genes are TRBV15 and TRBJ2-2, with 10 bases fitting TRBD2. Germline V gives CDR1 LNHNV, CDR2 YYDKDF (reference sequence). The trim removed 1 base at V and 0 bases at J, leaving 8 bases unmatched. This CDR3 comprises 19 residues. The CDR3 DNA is TGTGCCACCAGCAGAGCGCCCGGGACTAGCGCAACGAACACCGGGGAGCTGTTTTTT. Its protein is CATSRAPGTSATNTGELFF.

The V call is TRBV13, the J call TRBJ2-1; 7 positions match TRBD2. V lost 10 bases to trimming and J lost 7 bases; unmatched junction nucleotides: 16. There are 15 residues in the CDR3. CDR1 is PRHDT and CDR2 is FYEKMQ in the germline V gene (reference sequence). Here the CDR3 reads CATTSYRAGFNEQFF. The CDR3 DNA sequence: TGTGCCACCACCTCCTACCGAGCGGGATTTAATGAGCAGTTCTTC.

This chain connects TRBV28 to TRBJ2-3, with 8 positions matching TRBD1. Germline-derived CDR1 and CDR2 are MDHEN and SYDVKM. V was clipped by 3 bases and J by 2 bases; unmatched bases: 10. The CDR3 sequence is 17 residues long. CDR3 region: CASSFFLQGENTDTQYF. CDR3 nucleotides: TGTGCCAGCAGTTTTTTCCTACAGGGGGAAAACACAGATACGCAGTATTTT.

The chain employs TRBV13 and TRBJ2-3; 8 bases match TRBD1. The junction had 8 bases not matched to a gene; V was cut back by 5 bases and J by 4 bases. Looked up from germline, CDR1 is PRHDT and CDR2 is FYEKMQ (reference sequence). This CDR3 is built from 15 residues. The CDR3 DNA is TGTGCCAGCAGCCTACGGACAGGGTGGCCAGATACGCAGTATTTT. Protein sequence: CASSLRTGWPDTQYF.

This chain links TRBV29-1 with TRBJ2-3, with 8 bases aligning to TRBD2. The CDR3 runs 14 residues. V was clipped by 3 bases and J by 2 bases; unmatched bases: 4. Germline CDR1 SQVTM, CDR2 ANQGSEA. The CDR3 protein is CSVELREVTDTQYF. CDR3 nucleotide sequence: TGCAGCGTTGAGTTGCGGGAGGTCACAGATACGCAGTATTTT.

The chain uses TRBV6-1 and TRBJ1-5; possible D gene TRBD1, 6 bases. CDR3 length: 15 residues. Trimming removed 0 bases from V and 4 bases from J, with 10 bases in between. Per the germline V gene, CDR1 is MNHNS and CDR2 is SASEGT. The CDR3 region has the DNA TGTGCCAGCAGTGAAGCGCAACAGGGTAATCAGCCCCAGCATTTT. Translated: CASSEAQQGNQPQHF.

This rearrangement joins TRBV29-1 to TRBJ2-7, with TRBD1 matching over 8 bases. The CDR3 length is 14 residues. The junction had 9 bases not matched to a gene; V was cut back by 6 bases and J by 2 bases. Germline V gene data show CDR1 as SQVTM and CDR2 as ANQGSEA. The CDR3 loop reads CSVLQGAHTYEQYF. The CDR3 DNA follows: TGCAGCGTCCTCCAGGGGGCGCATACCTACGAGCAGTACTTC.

CDR3 loop: CASSMVWGENTEAFF. In DNA form, the CDR3 reads TGTGCCAGTAGTATGGTCTGGGGGGAAAACACTGAAGCTTTCTTT. The rearrangement joins TRBV19 to TRBJ1-1; a weak D match, TRBD1 (5 bases). CDR3 size: 15 residues. Deletions cut 3 bases from V and 2 bases from J, with 13 bases between. Germline values: CDR1 LNHDA, CDR2 SQIVND (reference sequence).